Sequencing of this T cell receptor (beta chain) was carried out in a study of blood T cell repertoires in COVID-19. Study background: PBMCs, B-cell-depleted T cells, or T cells provided the cDNA or gDNA that made up the material.

Method: immunoSEQ multiplex PCR; TCRdb's copy keeps in-frame clones and lacks some. The sample consists of 75,000 to 95,000 clones, more than 65% of them appearing once. The CDR3 is 14 residues long. V lost 6 bases and J lost 3; bases outside the gene matches: 3. Germline values: CDR1 MNHNY, CDR2 SVGAGI (reference sequence). V gene TRBV6-6 combines with J gene TRBJ1-5; 9 bases agree with TRBD1. The receptor was derived from a woman aged 80 or over with active or convalescent COVID-19. Sequencing input: peripheral blood. As DNA, the CDR3 is TGTGCCAGCAGCCGGGACAGGGACAATCAGCCCCAGCATTTT. Translation: CASSRDRDNQPQHF.